This T cell receptor (beta chain) originates from a study of Graves' ophthalmopathy and Graves' hyperthyroidism (dated by TCRdb to the late 2010s). Some background on the complete study: Peripheral blood samples were taken at the time of initial diagnosis, before any treatment was given. The study used TCR beta repertoire signatures to distinguish Graves' ophthalmopathy from Graves' hyperthyroidism and to predict progression to ophthalmopathy. In total, around 130 blood samples were TCR-sequenced: 40 to 45 ophthalmopathy, under 85 hyperthyroidism and about 17 hyperthyroidism-to-ophthalmopathy patients. To explore V-J signatures that separate ophthalmopathy from hyperthyroidism, a discovery set of approximately 100 patients was enrolled, consisting of about 41 with ophthalmopathy and 55 to 65 with stable hyperthyroidism. The independent validation cohort included under 20 hyperthyroidism patients plus 17 patients who later progressed from hyperthyroidism to ophthalmopathy. T-cell repertoires of thyroid tissue and blood were compared in 5 or 6 hyperthyroidism patients. Once sampling was done, hyperthyroidism patients were given methimazole at a starting dose of 30 mg daily, while ophthalmopathy patients were given high-dose intravenous methylprednisolone. Results the study describes overall, beyond this receptor: In cross-validation, the 13-signature model distinguished ophthalmopathy from stable hyperthyroidism with about 90% sensitivity and about 81% specificity, and in the test set the corresponding values were approximately 80% and 68%. In validation, the model predicted ophthalmopathy progression with 70.59% sensitivity and 72% to 80% specificity; some twelve predicted patients were CT-confirmed with GO in a median of 6.5 months. Most of the expanded thyroid clonotypes with a frequency above 0.001 were also detected in blood, and it was suggested that the thyroid immune response may be reflected by blood repertoires. Sample size was not statistically predetermined, and group allocation was not concealed from the investigators.

Comments on this clonotype: Its antigen is still unknown. Qualities for individual bases were not recorded, and no much larger clone is one base off.

The ophthalmopathy patients had moderately to severely active disease, with a Clinical Activity Score of 3 or higher, a NOSPECS grade of 4 or higher, and a disease duration of less than 3 months. Anyone with other autoimmune diseases, uncontrolled infections, pregnancy or lactation was excluded from the study. Diagnosis was based on clinical symptoms, serum thyroxine, TRAb, thyroid ultrasound and orbital computed tomography. Using Ficoll-Paque density gradient centrifugation, PBMCs were isolated from approximately 11 ml of fresh peripheral blood. Total RNA was extracted with Trizol reagent and quality-checked on an Agilent 2100 Bioanalyzer. Based on the germline V gene, the CDR1 and CDR2 sequences are SGHTA and FQGNSA. Measured from the cysteine to the phenylalanine, the CDR3 is 16 residues long. Kept here is only the CDR3 DNA, which spans 48 bases and is read in frame from base 1. At the junction V is shortened by 4 bases and J by 2 bases; bases outside the gene matches: 5.

For repertoire sequencing, the TCR beta CDR3 regions were amplified from RNA transcripts. The first round was an RT-PCR using HTBI primers with the Qiagen OneStep RT-PCR kit, and this first round was followed by a second-round multiplex PCR, then size selection and purification. Libraries were sequenced paired-end with 100 bp reads on an Illumina HiSeq2000. As for the original processing: SOAPnuke was used for read processing, and reads with adapters, uncalled bases, a mean Phred below 15, or no exact constant-primer or identifier match were discarded. COPE v1.2.5 was used to merge high-quality paired reads. Each unique nucleotide sequence was treated as a clonotype, and MiTCR v1.1 was used to align the clonotypes to the IMGT TRB V, D and J references. Analysis was restricted to V-J combinations with a frequency above 0.0001, which covered roughly 99% of repertoires. A TCR clonal expansion and chaos score per V-J combination was defined as the ratio of F50 clonal expansion to chaos observed in the TCRdist matrix. Features were reduced by Welch's t-statistics and random forest to over 10 V-J combinations, which fed a naive Bayes classifier. The Morisita-Horn index was used to measure how similar the thyroid and blood repertoires were. TCRdb passed the public sequencing reads through fastp at Q25 and MiXCR, retaining productive beta sequences. Each entry merges the rows of one CDR3 protein and shows their most common DNA and genes. The V and J calls were not made by the authors but by TCRdb's processing. For this sample there are about 640,000 distinct CDR3 sequences; 35% to 50% appear just once. Jointly, the top ten make up roughly 3.5% of the sample.

Sequenced input: peripheral blood. The TCR was taken from an adult man with Graves' ophthalmopathy. This receptor chain uses TRBV7-2 and TRBJ2-3; 11 bases in the middle match TRBD2. Read as DNA, the sequence is TGTGCCAGCAGCTCGTTAGCGGGGGGGTTCACAGATACGCAGTATTTT. Translated, this is CASSSLAGGFTDTQYF.